This entry lists 26 T cell receptor beta chains sequenced from one sample in a study of molecular identifiers for immune sequencing clone quantification. TCRdb recomputed calls from the PCR reads with MiXCR, one row per CDR3 protein. Among about 630,000 distinct CDR3 sequences listed, roughly 27% were seen once. Sequenced input: naive CD8+ T cells from blood, with Jurkat cell RNA spiked in. Subset of the sample: FACS-sorted CD8+CD4-CCR7+CD45RA+ naive T cells. These receptors were collected from a human donor in good health. Some libraries in this study had Jurkat cell RNA spiked in.

The sample holds a few counts of this clonotype. The chain joins TRBV28 to TRBJ1-6; D is undetermined. Germline V lookup: CDR1 MDHEN, CDR2 SYDVKM. The CDR3 length is 15 residues. The V and J ends lost 7 bases and 0 bases respectively, with 10 bases between them. CDR3 amino acids: CASNLRSSYNSPLHF. Here the CDR3 DNA reads TGTGCCAGCAACCTCAGGAGCTCCTATAATTCACCCCTCCACTTT.

This clonotype was recorded at least ten times. This chain connects TRBV6-5 to TRBJ1-5, with TRBD1 matching over 7 bases. Germline-derived CDR1 and CDR2 are MNHEY and SVGAGI. After removal of 5 bases from V and 5 bases from J, the junction contained 6 bases not matched to a gene. This CDR3 contains 14 residues. The CDR3 is CASSLRQGYQPQHF. Written as DNA, the CDR3 is TGTGCCAGCAGTCTCAGACAGGGTTATCAGCCCCAGCATTTT.

This clonotype has ten or more counts. The chain combines TRBV5-8 with TRBJ2-7; TRBD1 agrees at 8 bases. V shed 2 bases, J shed 4 bases, and the junction held 5 bases outside the gene matches. The length of the CDR3 is 14 residues. The germline V gene encodes CDR1 SGHTS and CDR2 YDEGEE. CDR3 residues: CASSFGTGEYEQYF. The DNA for the CDR3 is TGTGCCAGCAGCTTTGGGACAGGCGAGTACGAGCAGTACTTC.

With respect to this clonotype: The junction shows a germline mismatch at one end, possibly a read error. The gene calls are TRBV6-2 or TRBV6-3 and TRBJ2-5; 8 bases fit TRBD2. The CDR3 sequence is 14 residues long. Germline V gene lookup returns CDR1 MNHEY and CDR2 SVGEGT. The chain's CDR3 is CASSMPGLEVTLYF. The CDR3 DNA follows: TGTGCCAGCAGTATGCCGGGACTAGAAGTAACCCTGTACTTC.

Of note for this clonotype: One base away lies a much larger clone, so this may be a sequencing read error. The gene calls are TRBV2 and TRBJ2-4; 7 bases align to TRBD2. CDR3 length: 14 amino acids. The germline CDR1 and CDR2 sequences are SNHLY and FYNNEI. The CDR3 region has the DNA TGTGCCGGCAACTCGAGACTAGCCAAAAACACTCAGTACTTC. As protein: CAGNSRLAKNTQYF.

This clonotype was counted once. This rearrangement joins TRBV6-7 to TRBJ1-5; tentatively, D is TRBD1 (5 bases). TRBV6-7 is reported as an ORF; its role is uncertain. This CDR3 contains 15 residues. The V gene lost 7 bases and the J gene lost 0 bases, with 13 bases spanning the gap. DNA for the CDR3: TGTGCCAGCATTTTTGGCAGGGTTAGCAATCAGCCCCAGCATTTT. Its protein is CASIFGRVSNQPQHF.

This clonotype was recorded a few times. The chain recombines TRBV12-3 or TRBV12-4 with TRBJ2-5, with D tentatively TRBD1 (6 bases). Trimming left V 5 bases short and J 3 bases short, with 28 bases between. The CDR3 covers 19 residues. CDR3 protein: CASSKPRGESSGAKETQYF. The CDR3 DNA reads TGTGCCAGCAGTAAACCCCGAGGAGAGTCGTCAGGGGCAAAAGAGACCCAGTACTTC.

In regard to this clonotype: A much larger clonotype is one base distant, so this may be a read error. As the CDR3 is not closed by the conserved phenylalanine or tryptophan, this likely results from a read error. The chain is built from TRBV5-4 and TRBJ2-7; D ambiguous. Per the germline V gene, CDR1 is SGHNT and CDR2 is YYREEE (reference sequence). Trimming pared 0 bases from V and 3 bases from J, leaving 7 bases between. This CDR3 is 13 amino acids long. In DNA form, the CDR3 reads TGTGCCAGCAGCTTGGTGGTCGGCTACGAGCAGTACCTC. It encodes CASSLVVGYEQYL.

This clonotype occurred many times. The chain carries TRBV20-1 and TRBJ2-4, with D uncertain. Trimming cost V 1 base and J 8 bases, with 9 bases left between them. Germline CDR1 reads DFQATT; CDR2 reads SNEGSKA (reference sequence). The CDR3 extends over 12 amino acids. The CDR3 reads CSARGAGDIQYF. CDR3 sequence (DNA): TGCAGTGCTAGAGGGGCCGGAGACATTCAGTACTTC.

This clonotype occurred many times. The rearrangement links TRBV29-1 to TRBJ2-7; maybe TRBD1 (6 bases). The V end was cut by 6 bases, the J end by 0 bases, with 6 bases between. The CDR3 is 11 residues long. Germline values: CDR1 SQVTM, CDR2 ANQGSEA. The CDR3 DNA reads TGCAGCGTGGGGGCCTCCTACGAGCAGTACTTC. This translates into CSVGASYEQYF.

The chain recombines TRBV12-3 or TRBV12-4 with TRBJ2-6; D gene uncertain. V lost 4 bases and J lost 4, with 14 bases in between. The CDR3 runs 16 residues. This CDR3 reads CASSYPSASGANVLTF. The CDR3 DNA is TGTGCCAGCAGTTATCCGTCTGCCTCCGGGGCCAACGTCCTGACTTTC.

The J gene is TRBJ2-7, the V gene TRBV7-2; 12 bases line up with TRBD2. With V trimmed by 2 bases and J by 7 bases, 6 bases remained unmatched. The CDR3 length is 15 residues. Germline CDR1 SGHTA, CDR2 FQGNSA. The CDR3 nucleotides are TGTGCCAGCAGCTTATGGCCTAGCGGGGGGGGTGAGCAGTACTTC. It encodes CASSLWPSGGGEQYF.

About this clonotype itself: A read error may be the cause here, since a much bigger clone is one base away. This chain joins TRBV27 and TRBJ2-3; 8 bases line up with TRBD1. CDR1 and CDR2 from the germline V gene are MNHEY and SMNVEV (reference sequence). Trimming took 3 bases from V and 1 from J; bases not matched to a gene: 3. The CDR3 consists of 15 residues. In nucleotides, the CDR3 is TGTGCCAGCAGTTTTGAACAGGGGGGCACAGATACGCAGTATTTT. Protein product: CASSFEQGGTDTQYF.

This clonotype was recorded many times. The chain is built from TRBV5-4 and TRBJ2-3, with no clear D. V was cut by 2 bases and J by 0 bases, with 10 bases left in between. The CDR3 spans 15 residues. In germline, CDR1 is SGHNT, CDR2 YYREEE (reference sequence). The CDR3 loop reads CASSFSGYSTDTQYF. CDR3 in DNA: TGTGCCAGCAGCTTCTCTGGCTATAGCACAGATACGCAGTATTTT.

As regards this clonotype: With a much larger clone just one base away, this may be a read error. DNA for the CDR3: TGTGCCTGGAGTGCCTCCCCGAACACTGAAGCTTTCTTT. Protein product: CAWSASPNTEAFF. This chain connects TRBV30 to TRBJ1-1; D is uncertain. The germline V gene has CDR1 GTSNPN and CDR2 SVGIG (reference sequence). The CDR3 is made up of 13 amino acids. V was clipped by 1 base and J by 1 base, with 7 bases between them.

This clonotype has at least ten counts. The chain has TRBV29-1 and TRBJ2-4; the match to TRBD1 covers 9 bases. The germline V gene encodes CDR1 SQVTM and CDR2 ANQGSEA. The ends lost 0 bases at V and 4 bases at J; junction bases unmatched: 1. CDR3 length: 14 amino acids. CDR3 loop: CSVEDGTGKNIQYF. CDR3 nucleotide sequence: TGCAGCGTTGAAGATGGGACAGGGAAAAACATTCAGTACTTC.

There are many counts of this clonotype. The rearrangement uses TRBV7-6 and TRBJ2-5, with D perhaps TRBD2 (5 bases). The CDR3 loop spans 14 amino acids. V gave up 1 base and J gave up 5 bases, with 11 bases separating them. The V gene's germline CDR1 is SGHVS and CDR2 FNYEAQ. Here the CDR3 DNA reads TGTGCCAGCAGCTTAGGTGGCGGCGGGGAGACCCAGTACTTC. Translating gives CASSLGGGGETQYF.

This clonotype was counted a few times. This chain joins TRBV5-8 and TRBJ2-7; tentatively, D is TRBD1 (5 bases). Germline values: CDR1 SGHTS, CDR2 YDEGEE. This CDR3 region has 13 residues. Trimming shortened V by 5 bases and J by 3 bases, and 12 bases separated the two germline ends. CDR3 DNA: TGTGCCAGCAGAAATGGACATCGCTACGAGCAGTACTTC. The encoded protein is CASRNGHRYEQYF.

A few counts support this clonotype. The chain recombines TRBV27 with TRBJ1-5; 10 bases line up with TRBD1. The CDR3 consists of 14 residues. The V gene end was trimmed by 5 bases and the J gene end by 7 bases; junction bases not matched to a gene: 5. The germline gives CDR1 MNHEY, CDR2 SMNVEV (reference sequence). This CDR3 is CASSPGQGVQPQHF. In DNA, the CDR3 is TGTGCCAGCAGTCCTGGACAGGGGGTCCAGCCCCAGCATTTT.

The rearrangement uses TRBV21-1 and TRBJ1-2. TRBV21-1 counts as a pseudogene. CDR3 size: 11 residues. CDR3 DNA: TGTGCCAGCAGCAAAGCAACTGGCTACACCTTC. Its protein product is CASSKATGYTF.

This clonotype was detected ten times or more. The chain links TRBV29-1 to TRBJ2-7, with 16 bases fitting TRBD2. CDR1 and CDR2 from the germline V gene are SQVTM and ANQGSEA. V was clipped by 0 bases and J by 3 bases; unmatched bases: 8. CDR3 size: 18 residues. The CDR3 sequence is CSVEEGLAGGPGGYEQYF. CDR3 coding DNA: TGCAGCGTTGAAGAGGGACTAGCGGGAGGGCCTGGGGGCTACGAGCAGTACTTC.

Details on this clonotype: One end of the junction is discordant with germline, which a read error may explain. The chain uses TRBV12-3 or TRBV12-4 and TRBJ2-3; D may be TRBD1 (5 bases). The CDR3 totals 17 residues. The CDR3 protein is CASTLVSTTGQQGTQYF. CDR3 nucleotide sequence: TGTGCCAGCACTTTAGTCAGTACTACCGGGCAGCAGGGTACGCAGTATTTT.

This clonotype was seen ten or more times. This chain connects TRBV7-9 to TRBJ2-3, with 9 positions matching TRBD2. J lost 2 bases, V lost 0 bases, and 6 bases had no gene match. Germline CDR1 is SEHNR and CDR2 is FQNEAQ (reference sequence). The CDR3 has 17 amino acids. CDR3 protein: CASSLARREGFTDTQYF. As DNA, the CDR3 is TGTGCCAGCAGCTTAGCGCGGCGGGAGGGCTTCACAGATACGCAGTATTTT.

This clonotype was picked up many times. This chain connects TRBV4-1 to TRBJ2-7, with D perhaps given as TRBD1 or TRBD2 (5 bases each). The germline V and J ends were trimmed by 3 bases and 4 bases, with 16 bases remaining between them. This CDR3 has 15 amino acids. Germline V gene data show CDR1 as MGHRA and CDR2 as YSYEKL. The CDR3 nucleotides are TGCGCCAGCAGCCAGGGGGTCGGGGAACTTTACGAGCAGTACTTC. This sequence encodes CASSQGVGELYEQYF.

Comment on this clonotype: A much more abundant neighbour one base away suggests this may be a read error. Without the conserved terminal phenylalanine or tryptophan, this CDR3 likely stems from a read error. The chain recombines TRBV20-1 with TRBJ2-5; TRBD1 is a possible D gene (6 bases). Germline V gene sequence: CDR1 DFQATT, CDR2 SNEGSKA (reference sequence). V gave up 2 bases and J gave up 11 bases, with 21 bases separating them. The CDR3 sequence is 14 residues long. Here the CDR3 DNA reads TGCAGTGCTAGACCCCCTTTAGGCGACAGGCCGCAGTACTCC. The encoded protein is CSARPPLGDRPQYS.

The chain recombines TRBV6-5 with TRBJ1-1; D remains ambiguous. This CDR3 has 13 amino acids. From germline, CDR1 is MNHEY and CDR2 SVGAGI. With 0 bases removed from V and 7 bases from J, the gap between germline ends came to 9 bases. The DNA of the CDR3 is TGTGCCAGCAGTTACTCGTGGACTCTTGAAGCTTTCTTT. Amino acid sequence: CASSYSWTLEAFF.